The 4 T cell receptor beta chains reported below all come from one sample, sequenced in a study of T-cell memory formation after mild COVID-19. TCRdb reprocessed the 5' RACE reads via MiXCR and lists one record per CDR3 protein. The sample lists about 400,000 distinct CDR3 sequences, under 25% occurring once. The sequenced sample was PBMCs or a T cell subset sorted from them (not recorded which). The source is an adult woman who had mild COVID-19 (a few samples of this study predate the infection). Cell type and time point are not known.

This clonotype came up a few times. The J gene is TRBJ2-1, the V gene TRBV29-1; D ambiguous. There are 12 residues in the CDR3. Germline V gene data show CDR1 as SQVTM and CDR2 as ANQGSEA. The V end was cut by 7 bases, the J end by 8 bases, with 15 bases between. Written as DNA, the CDR3 is TGCAGCGCCTCGGTACTAACGGATGAGCAGTTCTTC. It encodes CSASVLTDEQFF.

This clonotype was counted a few times. The chain recombines TRBV5-1 with TRBJ2-6, with D possibly matching TRBD2 (6 bases). Germline CDR1 and CDR2: SGHRS and YFSETQ. V lost 1 base, J lost 0 bases, and 14 bases lay in between. CDR3 length equals 18 residues. CDR3 in amino acids: CASSLTGVLISGANVLTF. The CDR3 DNA follows: TGCGCCAGCAGCTTGACGGGGGTCCTGATCTCTGGGGCCAACGTCCTGACTTTC.

This clonotype came up a few times. This chain uses TRBV7-6 with TRBJ2-2; no clear D gene. V lost 3 bases, J lost 6 bases, and 26 bases lay in between. The germline V gene has CDR1 SGHVS and CDR2 FNYEAQ. CDR3 size: 19 residues. The CDR3 bases are TGTGCCAGCAGCTTTACCTTACTGGGAATTTCCTGGTGGGCCGGGGAGCTGTTTTTT. Encoded protein: CASSFTLLGISWWAGELFF.

This clonotype has only a few counts. The CDR3 protein is CASSPVYEQYF. The DNA for the CDR3 is TGTGCCAGCAGCCCCGTCTACGAGCAGTACTTC. This chain connects TRBV7-9 to TRBJ2-7, with D unclear. In germline, CDR1 is SEHNR, CDR2 FQNEAQ (reference sequence). Trimming shortened V by 5 bases and J by 3 bases, and 5 bases separated the two germline ends. The CDR3 is 11 amino acids.